This TCR beta chain is from a study of cytomegalovirus exposure and HLA in healthy donors. Study-wide points: A later analysis linked a missense variant in DCLRE1C to the trimming of TCR beta V and J genes. Confirmation was obtained in vitro that three CMV-associated chains are specific for CMV antigens. Common viral pathogens seemed to be connected with several of the most significant clusters, according to a later analysis. Listed as cytomegalovirus-associated were 150 or so TCR beta chains.

Worth noting for this clone: Its antigen is undetermined.

PCR amplification relied on 60 Vbeta primers (plus 13 Jbeta primers). Sequencing was performed with immunoSEQ multiplex PCR; in TCRdb, only in-frame clones are kept and a portion is missing. This table has about 52,000 clones, less than 70% appearing once. The V end lost 4 bases, the J end lost 4 bases, and 10 bases lay between the germline ends. CDR1 and CDR2 from the germline V gene are MGHRA and YSYEKL. The length of the CDR3 is 13 residues. The chain has TRBV4-1 and TRBJ1-1, with D possibly matching TRBD1 (6 bases). Sample: PBMCs. This TCR came from a human donor in good health. CDR3 coding DNA: TGCGCCAGCAGCCCGTCAGGGGCCACTGAAGCTTTCTTT. Amino acid sequence: CASSPSGATEAFF.